This T cell receptor beta chain was recorded in a study of blood T cell repertoires in COVID-19 (TCRdb year 2020). Regarding the study in general: Collaborator samples came from the United States, Italy and Spain and covered acute and convalescent phases of COVID-19. The material from the prospective study consisted of cDNA or gDNA derived from T cells, B-cell-depleted T cells, or PBMCs. Deeply sampled blood TCRbeta repertoires from subjects exposed to, actively infected with, or recovered from COVID-19 were included in the dataset. The repertoires were released in a freely available public database intended as a resource for research on the immune response to SARS-CoV-2. The samples were drawn from two sources: the first 160 participants of the ongoing ImmuneRACE study, and 1,254 subjects contributed by 6 global collaborators. Sample metadata almost always included a de-identified subject ID, COVID-19 status, age in years and sex. Where HLA class I and class II types were available, the types were taken from metadata supplied by the sample provider, not from assay-based typing. What the work shows at the level of the full study, not this receptor alone: The amount of clinical and demographic metadata varied by source and participant and was provided uncurated.

Each collaborating institution followed its own protocols to collect whole blood in K2EDTA tubes. For TCRbeta analysis, collaborators shipped samples in one of three forms: frozen whole blood, isolated PBMCs, or DNA extracted from either of those sample types. V is pruned by 2 bases and J by 13 bases, leaving 8 bases of the junction without a gene match. There are 14 amino acids in the CDR3, from cysteine to phenylalanine inclusive. The DNA shown is the 42-base CDR3, in frame from base 1. From the germline V gene, CDR1 is SGHAT and CDR2 is FQNNGV. The immunoSEQ Assay, a bias-controlled multiplex PCR, was used to amplify TCRbeta CDR3 regions from genomic DNA. The authors processed their data as follows. Nucleated cell counts per sample were estimated from amplification of reference gene primers within the assay. Sequence reads were collapsed and filtered to measure the absolute abundance of every unique TCRbeta CDR3 rearrangement. For each sample, productive Simpson clonality was calculated as the square root of Simpson's diversity index across productive rearrangements. TCRdb re-hosts the immuneACCESS table, in-frame sequences only. Its copies lack some clones; in the studies checked, an unresolved V gene accounts for under half of them, and the cause for the rest is not known. V and J calls and clone size are those listed in that table; D and trimming were worked out from the DNA. Counted in this sample were some 66,000 clones; around 93% of them appeared once. Clones ranked in the top ten supply about 6.8% of the sample.

Regarding this clone: Its antigen is still unknown. Within one base of it there is no much larger clone, and no base qualities were kept.

The source material was peripheral blood. The receptor chain draws on TRBV11-2 and TRBJ1-6, and 7 bases in between align with TRBD1. The receptor's source is a human donor in a cohort sampled during active COVID-19. The nucleotide sequence reads as follows: TGTGCCAGCAGCTTATCACAGGGGATGAATCCCCTCCACTTT. It specifies CASSLSQGMNPLHF.